These 21 T cell receptor beta chains came from one sample sequenced in a study of Graves' ophthalmopathy and Graves' hyperthyroidism. RNA transcripts served as template for amplifying TCR beta CDR3 sequences. An initial RT-PCR round employing HTBI primers preceded a second-round multiplex PCR. TCRdb reanalysed the multiplex PCR reads using MiXCR and keeps one entry per CDR3 protein. The sample lists hundreds of thousands of distinct CDR3 sequences, 21% occurring once. The material sequenced was peripheral blood. Every receptor here comes from a woman in her late teens or twenties with stable Graves' hyperthyroidism.

There are many counts of this clonotype. For the CDR3, the DNA is TGCAGTGCTAGACCCGGGACAGACTCCTACGAGCAGTACTTC. Its protein is CSARPGTDSYEQYF. This chain links TRBV20-1 with TRBJ2-7, with 7 bases that match TRBD1. Unmatched junction bases numbered 4, after V lost 2 bases and J lost 0 bases. The germline V gene encodes CDR1 DFQATT and CDR2 SNEGSKA (reference sequence). CDR3 length: 14 residues.

This clonotype was found many times. This chain joins TRBV9 and TRBJ2-5; 14 bases agree with TRBD2. The CDR3 extends over 17 amino acids. The J segment lost 2 bases and the V segment lost 4 bases, leaving 7 bases of the junction unmatched. The germline gives CDR1 SGDLS, CDR2 YYNGEE. The CDR3 sequence is CASSKGLAGDFQETQYF. CDR3 sequence (DNA): TGTGCCAGCAGCAAGGGACTAGCGGGAGATTTTCAAGAGACCCAGTACTTC.

The chain couples TRBV11-1 to TRBJ1-2; D is possibly TRBD1 (5 bases). CDR1 and CDR2 from the germline V gene are SGHAT and FQDESV (reference sequence). This CDR3 region has 17 residues. Trimming shortened V by 0 bases and J by 4 bases, and 18 bases separated the two germline ends. The CDR3 DNA follows: TGTGCCAGCAGCTTAGCGTTAAGCCCTGGACAACTCTATGGCTACACCTTC. Encoded protein: CASSLALSPGQLYGYTF.

At least ten counts were recorded for this clonotype. This chain uses TRBV2 with TRBJ2-7; TRBD2 aligns across 10 bases. Germline V gene sequence: CDR1 SNHLY, CDR2 FYNNEI. CDR3 size: 15 residues. J lost 3 bases, V lost 7 bases, and 9 bases had no gene match. The CDR3 loop reads CASTLSSGSLYEQYF. As DNA, the CDR3 is TGTGCCAGCACCCTTTCTAGCGGGAGTCTCTACGAGCAGTACTTC. The complete variable domain, with remaining parts taken from reference TRBV2 and TRBJ2-7, reads EPEVTQTPSHQVTQMGQEVILRCVPISNHLYFYWYRQILGQKVEFLVSFYNNEISEKSEIFDDQFSVERPDGSNFTLKIRSTKLEDSAMYFCASTLSSGSLYEQYFGPGTRLTVT.

This clonotype has at least ten counts. The V call is TRBV20-1, the J call TRBJ2-5; 12 bases are shared with TRBD2. Germline CDR1 reads DFQATT; CDR2 reads SNEGSKA (reference sequence). The CDR3 contains 13 residues. Trimming at V came to 6 bases and at J to 2 bases, leaving 1 base not matched to a gene. The CDR3 is CSAGTSGQETQYF. The CDR3 DNA reads as TGCAGTGCCGGGACTAGCGGGCAAGAGACCCAGTACTTC.

The J gene is TRBJ2-7, the V gene TRBV6-5; a weak D match, TRBD1 (6 bases). CDR3 length equals 13 residues. The V end lost 4 bases, the J end lost 4 bases, and 11 bases lay between the germline ends. Germline-derived CDR1 and CDR2 are MNHEY and SVGAGI. DNA for the CDR3: TGTGCCAGCAGTTGGCCGGACAGTTACGAGCAGTACTTC. As protein: CASSWPDSYEQYF.

The genes are TRBV7-8 and TRBJ2-5; 8 bases fit TRBD1. The germline V gene encodes CDR1 SGHVS and CDR2 FQNEAQ. The J segment lost 0 bases and the V segment lost 7 bases, leaving 10 bases of the junction unmatched. The CDR3 has 16 amino acids. The CDR3 coding sequence is TGTGCCAGCACCTTTCCGGGACAGGTGTACCAAGAGACCCAGTACTTC. It codes for CASTFPGQVYQETQYF. Variable domain in full (rest from reference TRBV7-8 and TRBJ2-5): GAGVSQSPRYKVAKRGQDVALRCDPISGHVSLFWYQQALGQGPEFLTYFQNEAQLDKSGLPSDRFFAERPEGSVSTLKIQRTQQEDSAVYLCASTFPGQVYQETQYFGPGTRLLVL.

The sample holds one count of this clonotype. The junction differs from germline at one of its ends, possibly a read error. The chain combines TRBV7-9 with TRBJ1-1; tentatively, D is TRBD1 (5 bases). The CDR3 runs 15 residues. Germline V gene data show CDR1 as SEHNR and CDR2 as FQNEAQ (reference sequence). The CDR3 here is CVSSPKGHRFTEACF. The CDR3 DNA follows: TGTGTCAGCAGCCCAAAAGGACATCGGTTCACTGAAGCTTGCTTT.

This clonotype appeared many times. The rearrangement joins TRBV11-2 to TRBJ2-3; no reliable D call. The CDR3 extends over 15 amino acids. CDR1 is SGHAT and CDR2 is FQNNGV in the germline V gene. V dropped 1 base and J dropped 4 bases, with 12 bases sitting between them. DNA of the CDR3: TGTGCCAGCAGCTTAGTTCTGCTAAAATCAGATACGCAGTATTTT. This codes for CASSLVLLKSDTQYF.

This clonotype was seen a handful of times. Without the conserved terminal phenylalanine or tryptophan, this CDR3 likely stems from a read error. The V and J genes are TRBV29-1 and TRBJ1-2; TRBD1 might be the D (5 bases). CDR3 length: 11 residues. CDR1 and CDR2 (germline): SQVTM, ANQGSEA. The germline V and J ends were trimmed by 4 bases and 8 bases, with 11 bases remaining between them. In nucleotides, the CDR3 is TGCAGCGTTGGGGGCGGTACGGGCTACACCATC. Protein product: CSVGGGTGYTI.

This clonotype was counted many times. The gene calls are TRBV6-1 and TRBJ1-5, with 8 bases fitting TRBD1. V was clipped by 5 bases and J by 0 bases; unmatched bases: 3. The CDR3 is 15 residues long. Germline CDR1 reads MNHNS; CDR2 reads SASEGT. CDR3 bases: TGTGCCAGCAGTCAACAGGGGGGTAGCAATCAGCCCCAGCATTTT. It encodes CASSQQGGSNQPQHF.

The chain couples TRBV12-3 or TRBV12-4 to TRBJ1-1, with 7 bases fitting TRBD1. The CDR3 spans 14 residues. After removal of 3 bases from V and 7 bases from J, the junction contained 8 bases not matched to a gene. Here the CDR3 reads CASSLDRSSVEAFF. DNA for the CDR3: TGTGCCAGCAGTTTGGACAGGTCAAGTGTTGAAGCTTTCTTT.

The chain has TRBV6-1 and TRBJ2-7, with D hard to call. The CDR3 totals 12 residues. Germline loops: CDR1 MNHNS, CDR2 SASEGT. Trimming removed 1 base from V and 1 base from J, with 2 bases in between. Here the CDR3 reads CASSEGSYEQYF. For the CDR3, the DNA is TGTGCCAGCAGTGAAGGGTCCTACGAGCAGTACTTC.

This clonotype was seen many times. The J gene is TRBJ1-2, the V gene TRBV10-3, with 12 bases aligning to TRBD1. V gave up 6 bases and J gave up 4 bases; unmatched junction bases: 3. This CDR3 region has 14 residues. Germline loops: CDR1 ENHRY, CDR2 SYGVKD. CDR3 DNA sequence: TGTGCCATCAGAGGGACAGGGGGCGCCTATGGCTACACCTTC. Protein: CAIRGTGGAYGYTF.

This clonotype has at least ten counts. The chain carries TRBV15 and TRBJ1-2; 9 positions agree with TRBD1. The CDR3 contains 17 residues. The V gene's germline CDR1 is LNHNV and CDR2 YYDKDF (reference sequence). V lost 1 base to trimming and J lost 3 bases; unmatched junction nucleotides: 9. The CDR3 bases are TGTGCCACCAGCAGAGTCCCGTCGAGACAGGGGGACTATGGCTACACCTTC. Its protein is CATSRVPSRQGDYGYTF.

For this clonotype: The junction differs from germline at one of its ends, possibly a read error. The chain couples TRBV6-2 or TRBV6-3 to TRBJ2-1; 9 bases fit TRBD2. Germline assignment: CDR1 MNHEY and CDR2 SVGEGT. This CDR3 region has 15 residues. This chain's CDR3 is CASSKPSGTYNEKFF. The CDR3, as DNA: TGTGCCAGCAGTAAACCTAGCGGGACCTACAATGAGAAGTTCTTC.

The table lists this clonotype with many counts. This chain's CDR3 is CASSLARGTETQYF. The CDR3 nucleotides read TGTGCCAGCAGCTTAGCGCGGGGAACGGAGACCCAGTACTTC. This chain connects TRBV7-2 to TRBJ2-5, with a weak D call TRBD2 (6 bases). This CDR3 has 14 residues. The germline CDR1 and CDR2 sequences are SGHTA and FQGNSA. The V gene lost 0 bases and the J gene lost 5 bases, with 10 bases spanning the gap.

This clonotype was seen ten or more times. The chain combines TRBV28 with TRBJ2-5; D gene uncertain. The CDR3 is 16 amino acids. Germline-derived CDR1 and CDR2 are MDHEN and SYDVKM. Deletions cut 0 bases from V and 1 base from J, with 12 bases between. The CDR3 loop is CASSLCDVCLQETQYF. The CDR3 coding sequence is TGTGCCAGCAGTTTATGCGATGTCTGTCTCCAAGAGACCCAGTACTTC. The complete variable domain, with remaining parts taken from reference TRBV28 and TRBJ2-5, reads DVKVTQSSRYLVKRTGEKVFLECVQDMDHENMFWYRQDPGLGLRLIYFSYDVKMKEKGDIPEGYSVSREKKERFSLILESASTNQTSMYLCASSLCDVCLQETQYFGPGTRLLVL.

The table lists this clonotype with a count of one. The chain has TRBV6-1 and TRBJ1-5; 7 nucleotides align to TRBD1. With V trimmed by 4 bases and J by 0 bases, 9 bases remained unmatched. Germline assignment: CDR1 MNHNS and CDR2 SASEGT. The CDR3 is 17 amino acids. CDR3 sequence: CASSGDRGPYSNQPQHF. As DNA, the CDR3 is TGTGCCAGCAGTGGGGACAGAGGACCCTATAGCAATCAGCCCCAGCATTTT.

This clonotype showed up just once. The chain carries TRBV27 and TRBJ1-2, with D tentatively TRBD1 (5 bases). Germline CDR1 MNHEY, CDR2 SMNVEV (reference sequence). The CDR3 covers 14 residues. V was trimmed by 5 bases and J by 3 bases, leaving 13 bases between them. The CDR3 here is CASSTLQGDYGYTF. CDR3 nucleotides: TGTGCCAGCAGTACGCTCCAGGGTGACTATGGCTACACCTTC.

Many counts were recorded for this clonotype. The chain is built from TRBV6-2 or TRBV6-3 and TRBJ1-1; D call uncertain. The CDR3 covers 13 residues. Deletions cut 5 bases from V and 0 bases from J, with 7 bases between. Looked up from germline, CDR1 is MNHEY and CDR2 is SVGEGT. This CDR3 reads CASSTPVNTEAFF. The DNA for the CDR3 is TGTGCCAGCAGTACTCCGGTGAACACTGAAGCTTTCTTT.